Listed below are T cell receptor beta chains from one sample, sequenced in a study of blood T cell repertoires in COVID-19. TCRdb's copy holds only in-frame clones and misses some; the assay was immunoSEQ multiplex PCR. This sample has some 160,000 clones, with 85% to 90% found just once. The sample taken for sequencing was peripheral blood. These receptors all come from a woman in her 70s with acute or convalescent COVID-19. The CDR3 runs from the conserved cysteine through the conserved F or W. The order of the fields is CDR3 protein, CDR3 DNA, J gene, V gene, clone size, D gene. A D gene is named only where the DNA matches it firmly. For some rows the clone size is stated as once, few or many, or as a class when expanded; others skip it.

CASSLVGQYNEQFF,TGTGCCAGCAGCTTAGTCGGACAGTACAATGAGCAGTTCTTC,TRBJ2-1,TRBV7-9,.,.
CASSLPGQFNSPLHF,TGTGCCAGCAGTTTACCGGGACAATTTAATTCACCCCTCCACTTT,TRBJ1-6,TRBV28,.,.
CASSPADRGSYEQYF,TGTGCCAGCAGCCCGGCCGACAGGGGGTCCTACGAGCAGTACTTC,TRBJ2-7,TRBV4-2,.,TRBD1
CASSAIQGTEQFF,TGTGCCAGTAGTGCAATACAGGGTACTGAGCAGTTCTTC,TRBJ2-1,TRBV19,once,.
CASNIRGIRQPQHF,TGTGCCAGCAATATCCGCGGTATTCGTCAGCCCCAGCATTTT,TRBJ1-5,TRBV6-5,.,.
CASSPDRGPWYEQYF,TGTGCCAGCAGCCCCGACAGGGGGCCGTGGTACGAGCAGTACTTC,TRBJ2-7,TRBV3-1/TRBV3-2,.,TRBD1
CASSVAWAGQETQYF,TGTGCCAGCAGCGTAGCCTGGGCCGGTCAAGAGACCCAGTACTTC,TRBJ2-5,TRBV9,.,.
CASSQVPVKDGDTEAFF,TGCGCCAGCAGCCAAGTTCCGGTTAAGGACGGGGACACTGAAGCTTTCTTT,TRBJ1-1,TRBV4-3,.,.
CASSQDLAGLYNEQFF,TGTGCCAGCAGCCAAGATCTAGCGGGGCTTTACAATGAGCAGTTCTTC,TRBJ2-1,TRBV4-2,.,TRBD2
CASSLGTSYQETQYF,TGTGCCAGCAGCCTCGGGACTAGCTACCAAGAGACCCAGTACTTC,TRBJ2-5,TRBV4-2,.,TRBD2